Below, 21 T cell receptor beta chains from the same sample are listed, as sequenced in a study of beta chain features in type 1 diabetes. Expressed TCRB transcripts were sequenced because the entire RNA isolate underwent reverse transcription. The protocol was immunoSEQ multiplex PCR, while the TCRdb copy is restricted to in-frame clones and leaves out a portion. This sample has around 340,000 clones; around 8% occur once, and the top ten carry 0.44%. Sequenced: central memory CD4+ T cells from blood. All receptors come from a woman between 18 and 29 years old in good health.

The rearrangement joins TRBV29-1 to TRBJ2-3; 10 nucleotides align to TRBD2. The J segment lost 8 bases and the V segment lost 5 bases, leaving 13 bases of the junction unmatched. The length of the CDR3 is 15 residues. Germline V gene data show CDR1 as SQVTM and CDR2 as ANQGSEA. The CDR3 nucleotides read TGCAGCGTTCCGCAATCTAGCGGGAGAAGGGGTACGCAGTATTTT. It is translated as CSVPQSSGRRGTQYF.

This rearrangement joins TRBV9 to TRBJ2-4; 10 nucleotides line up with TRBD2. Germline V lookup: CDR1 SGDLS, CDR2 YYNGEE. With V trimmed by 4 bases and J by 8 bases, 6 bases remained unmatched. There are 14 residues in the CDR3. The CDR3 loop reads CASSPSGTSDIQYF. The DNA of the CDR3 is TGTGCCAGCAGCCCCAGCGGGACTAGCGACATTCAGTACTTC. The complete variable domain, with remaining parts taken from reference TRBV9 and TRBJ2-4, reads DSGVTQTPKHLITATGQRVTLRCSPRSGDLSVYWYQQSLDQGLQFLIQYYNGEERAKGNILERFSAQQFPDLHSELNLSSLELGDSALYFCASSPSGTSDIQYFGAGTRLSVL.

This clone was detected only a few times. J is TRBJ1-1 and V is TRBV29-1; D is ambiguous. CDR1 and CDR2 from the germline V gene are SQVTM and ANQGSEA. The ends were cut back, 7 bases at V and 8 bases at J, with 14 bases in the middle. This CDR3 is 11 amino acids long. CDR3 coding DNA: TGCAGCGCCTCTTCCAGCTTCGAAGCTTTCTTT. It encodes CSASSSFEAFF.

This clone was seen only a few times. This sequence joins TRBV6-5 and TRBJ2-7; D perhaps matches TRBD2 (7 bases). This CDR3 region has 13 residues. Per germline, CDR1 MNHEY and CDR2 SVGAGI. V lost 6 bases and J 4 bases, leaving 13 bases between the germline ends. The CDR3 region is CASRPGGKYEQYF. Here the CDR3 DNA reads TGTGCCAGCAGGCCGGGGGGCAAGTACGAGCAGTACTTC.

This clone was seen at least ten times. V gene TRBV7-2 combines with J gene TRBJ1-5; no clear D gene. The V gene lost 1 base and the J gene lost 4 bases, with 5 bases spanning the gap. Germline assignment: CDR1 SGHTA and CDR2 FQGNSA. The CDR3 runs 13 residues. CDR3: CASSLDPNQPQHF. The CDR3 DNA sequence: TGTGCCAGCAGCTTAGACCCGAATCAGCCCCAGCATTTT.

This clone has more than one count but fewer than ten. The rearrangement uses TRBV19 and TRBJ2-5; TRBD2 aligns across 7 bases. This CDR3 is 14 amino acids long. The germline CDR1 and CDR2 sequences are LNHDA and SQIVND (reference sequence). J was trimmed by 3 bases and V by 5 bases; bases with no gene match: 6. The CDR3 loop reads CASSREAWEETQYF. The CDR3 DNA is TGTGCCAGTAGTCGGGAGGCCTGGGAAGAGACCCAGTACTTC.

CDR3 region: CASRMIQGAAFF. The CDR3 DNA sequence: TGTGCCAGTAGGATGATACAGGGGGCGGCTTTCTTT. The gene calls are TRBV19 and TRBJ1-1; 9 bases are a match to TRBD1. The CDR3 contains 12 residues. The junction had 7 bases not matched to a gene; V was cut back by 6 bases and J by 11 bases. CDR1 LNHDA and CDR2 SQIVND come from the germline V gene (reference sequence).

In this sample, this clone turned up many times. The CDR3 region is CASSLDSGRAGEQFF. CDR3 sequence (DNA): TGTGCCAGCAGCTTAGATAGCGGGAGGGCCGGTGAGCAGTTCTTC. The V and J genes are TRBV7-6 and TRBJ2-1; 11 nucleotides agree with TRBD2. The germline CDR1 and CDR2 sequences are SGHVS and FNYEAQ. CDR3 length equals 15 residues. Trimming removed 1 base from V and 9 bases from J; junction bases left unmatched: 5.

The DNA of the CDR3 is TGTGCCAGCAGCTCGTATCCTAGCGAAGAGACCCAGTACTTC. Protein product: CASSSYPSEETQYF. The genes are TRBV5-6 and TRBJ2-5; maybe TRBD2 (6 bases). CDR1 is SGHDT and CDR2 is YYEEEE in the germline V gene. Trimming stripped 3 bases from V and 3 bases from J, with 12 bases between. This CDR3 comprises 14 residues.

The sample holds a few counts of this clone. V gene TRBV19 combines with J gene TRBJ2-5; D gene unclear. CDR3 length: 13 residues. CDR1 and CDR2 (germline): LNHDA, SQIVND (reference sequence). Trimming left V 4 bases short and J 5 bases short, with 11 bases between. CDR3 loop: CASSTLPAETQYF. The CDR3 DNA follows: TGTGCCAGTAGTACACTACCCGCGGAGACCCAGTACTTC.

This clone was seen a few times. The rearrangement joins TRBV7-2 to TRBJ1-2; no reliable D call. Germline lookup yields CDR1 SGHTA and CDR2 FQGNSA. V shed 2 bases and J shed 3 bases, with 4 bases lying between them. This CDR3 spans 12 amino acids. The CDR3 DNA is TGTGCCAGCAGCTTAACCTACTATGGCTACACCTTC. Amino acids: CASSLTYYGYTF.

The V call is TRBV7-9, the J call TRBJ2-7, with D possibly TRBD2 on 6 matching bases. The length of the CDR3 is 14 residues. Trimming took 5 bases from V and 4 from J, leaving 15 bases between them. Looked up from germline, CDR1 is SEHNR and CDR2 is FQNEAQ (reference sequence). The CDR3 sequence is CASSPPGLEYEQYF. The CDR3 bases are TGTGCCAGCAGCCCCCCGGGACTTGAATACGAGCAGTACTTC. Full variable domain (remainder filled in from reference TRBV7-9 and TRBJ2-7): DTGVSQNPRHKITKRGQNVTFRCDPISEHNRLYWYRQTLGQGPEFLTYFQNEAQLEKSRLLSDRFSAERPKGSFSTLEIQRTEQGDSAMYLCASSPPGLEYEQYFGPGTRLTVT.

This clone has just a few counts. This chain uses TRBV28 with TRBJ2-2; TRBD1 aligns across 7 bases. In germline, CDR1 is MDHEN, CDR2 SYDVKM. With V trimmed by 5 bases and J by 0 bases, 0 bases remained unmatched. The CDR3 length is 14 residues. CDR3 protein: CASSGTANTGELFF. DNA of the CDR3: TGTGCCAGCAGTGGGACAGCGAACACCGGGGAGCTGTTTTTT.

The CDR3 is CASSLGQGTPRQETQYF. CDR3 in DNA: TGCGCCAGCAGCTTGGGTCAGGGGACGCCGAGACAAGAGACCCAGTACTTC. This rearrangement joins TRBV5-1 to TRBJ2-5; perhaps TRBD1 as D (6 bases). The length of the CDR3 is 17 residues. CDR1 and CDR2 from the germline V gene are SGHRS and YFSETQ. Trimming left V 0 bases short and J 2 bases short, with 17 bases between.

This clone was recorded a few times. J is TRBJ2-3 and V is TRBV5-6; 10 bases agree with TRBD2. Germline CDR1 and CDR2: SGHDT and YYEEEE. CDR3 length: 14 amino acids. V lost 4 bases and J lost 4; bases outside the gene matches: 3. The CDR3 DNA reads as TGTGCCAGCAGCCGGACTAGCGGCCCAGATACGCAGTATTTT. Its protein is CASSRTSGPDTQYF.

This chain's CDR3 is CASSLVGQGGTDTQYF. CDR3 nucleotides: TGTGCCAGCAGCTTAGTGGGACAGGGGGGCACAGATACGCAGTATTTT. This chain uses TRBV13 with TRBJ2-3, with 11 bases identical to TRBD1. The trim removed 1 base at V and 1 base at J, leaving 1 base unmatched. The germline CDR1 and CDR2 sequences are PRHDT and FYEKMQ (reference sequence). The CDR3 is 16 residues long.

There are a few counts of this clone. Only one base separates this from a far larger clonotype, so it likely reflects a read error. The chain combines TRBV7-2 with TRBJ2-1, with D possibly being TRBD1 (5 bases). The germline V and J ends were trimmed by 6 bases and 0 bases, with 15 bases remaining between them. The germline CDR1 and CDR2 sequences are SGHTA and FQGNSA. The CDR3 has 16 residues. This chain's CDR3 is CASRTMTVNSYNEQFF. The CDR3 DNA sequence: TGTGCCAGCAGGACGATGACAGTGAACTCCTACAATGAGCAGTTCTTC.

This clone showed up just a few times. CDR3 bases: TGCAGCGTTGACGCAGGGCCCTACGAGCAGTACTTC. It is translated as CSVDAGPYEQYF. This chain connects TRBV29-1 to TRBJ2-7, with a tentative D call TRBD1 (5 bases). The CDR3 contains 12 residues. The V gene lost 3 bases and the J gene lost 2 bases, with 8 bases spanning the gap. The germline CDR1 and CDR2 sequences are SQVTM and ANQGSEA.

Only a few counts were recorded for this clone. V and J are TRBV6-1 and TRBJ2-7; D remains unclear. CDR1 is MNHNS, CDR2 SASEGT, per germline. The CDR3 extends over 12 amino acids. The V and J ends lost 5 bases and 2 bases respectively, with 7 bases between them. The CDR3 nucleotides are TGTGCCAGCAGTACAGTTACCTACGAGCAGTACTTC. Protein sequence: CASSTVTYEQYF.

This clone occurred many times. The V and J genes are TRBV4-3 and TRBJ2-7; D call uncertain. Germline CDR1 is LGHNA and CDR2 is YSLEER. The length of the CDR3 is 14 residues. V lost 0 bases and J lost 2, with 8 bases in between. Here the CDR3 DNA reads TGCGCCAGCAGCCAAGATTGGGCGGCCTACGAGCAGTACTTC. Residues: CASSQDWAAYEQYF.

The rearrangement uses TRBV7-9 and TRBJ2-2; no clear D. The CDR3 is 13 residues long. The germline gives CDR1 SEHNR, CDR2 FQNEAQ (reference sequence). The ends were cut back, 5 bases at V and 6 bases at J, with 10 bases in the middle. DNA for the CDR3: TGTGCCAGCAGCCCCTTGGGCGCCGGGGAGCTGTTTTTT. Its translation: CASSPLGAGELFF.